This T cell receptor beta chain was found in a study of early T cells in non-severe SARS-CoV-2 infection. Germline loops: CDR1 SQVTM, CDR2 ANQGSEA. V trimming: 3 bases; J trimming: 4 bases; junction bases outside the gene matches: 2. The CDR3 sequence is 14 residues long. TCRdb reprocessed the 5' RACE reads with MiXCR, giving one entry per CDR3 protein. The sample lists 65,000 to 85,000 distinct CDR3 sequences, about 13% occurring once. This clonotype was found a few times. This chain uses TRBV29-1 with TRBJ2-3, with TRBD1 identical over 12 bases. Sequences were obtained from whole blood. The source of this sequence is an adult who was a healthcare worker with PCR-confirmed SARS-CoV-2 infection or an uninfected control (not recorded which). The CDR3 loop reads CSVERDRGPDTQYF. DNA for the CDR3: TGCAGCGTTGAGAGGGACAGGGGGCCAGATACGCAGTATTTT.